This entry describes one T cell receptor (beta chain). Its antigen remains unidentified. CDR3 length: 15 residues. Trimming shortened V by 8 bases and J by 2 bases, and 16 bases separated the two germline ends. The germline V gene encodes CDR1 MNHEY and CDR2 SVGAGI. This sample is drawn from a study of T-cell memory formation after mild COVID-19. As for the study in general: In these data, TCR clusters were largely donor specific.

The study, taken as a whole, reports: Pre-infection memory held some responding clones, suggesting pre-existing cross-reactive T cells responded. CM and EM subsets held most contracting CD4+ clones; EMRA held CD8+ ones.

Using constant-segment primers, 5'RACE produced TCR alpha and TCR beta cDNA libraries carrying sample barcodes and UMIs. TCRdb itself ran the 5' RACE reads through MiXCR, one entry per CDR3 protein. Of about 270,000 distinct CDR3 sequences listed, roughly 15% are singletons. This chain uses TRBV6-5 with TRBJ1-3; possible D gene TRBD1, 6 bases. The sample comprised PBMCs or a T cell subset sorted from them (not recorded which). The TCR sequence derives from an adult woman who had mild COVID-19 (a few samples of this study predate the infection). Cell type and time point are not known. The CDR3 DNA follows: TGTGCCAGCTCCCTGTGGGGGGGGCCTGGAAACACCATATATTTT. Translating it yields CASSLWGGPGNTIYF.